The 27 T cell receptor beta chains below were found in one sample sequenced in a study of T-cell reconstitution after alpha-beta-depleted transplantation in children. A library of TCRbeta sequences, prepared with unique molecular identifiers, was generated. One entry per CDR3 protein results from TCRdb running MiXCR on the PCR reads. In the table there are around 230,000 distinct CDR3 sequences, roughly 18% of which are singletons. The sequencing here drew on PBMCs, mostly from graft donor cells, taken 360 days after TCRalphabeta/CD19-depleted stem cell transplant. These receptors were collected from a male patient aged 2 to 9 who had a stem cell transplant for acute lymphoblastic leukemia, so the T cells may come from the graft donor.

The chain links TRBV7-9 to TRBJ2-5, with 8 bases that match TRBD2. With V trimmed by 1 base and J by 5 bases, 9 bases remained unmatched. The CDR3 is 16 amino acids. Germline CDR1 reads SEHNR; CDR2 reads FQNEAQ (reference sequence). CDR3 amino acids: CASSLVVGGALETQYF. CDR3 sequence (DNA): TGTGCCAGCAGCTTAGTAGTCGGGGGGGCCTTGGAGACCCAGTACTTC.

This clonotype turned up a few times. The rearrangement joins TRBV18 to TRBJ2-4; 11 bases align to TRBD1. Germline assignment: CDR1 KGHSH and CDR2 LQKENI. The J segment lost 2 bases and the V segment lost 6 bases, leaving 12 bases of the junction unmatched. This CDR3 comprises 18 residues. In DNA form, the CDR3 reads TGTGCCAGCTCGCCGGGACAGGGGGTCGTTTTGACCAAAAACATTCAGTACTTC. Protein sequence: CASSPGQGVVLTKNIQYF.

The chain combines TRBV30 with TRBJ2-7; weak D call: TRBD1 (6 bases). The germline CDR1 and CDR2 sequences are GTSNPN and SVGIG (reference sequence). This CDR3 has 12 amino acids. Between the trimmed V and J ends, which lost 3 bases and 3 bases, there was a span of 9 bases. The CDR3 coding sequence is TGTGCCTGGAGAGGGGGTAGCTACGAGCAGTACTTC. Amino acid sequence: CAWRGGSYEQYF.

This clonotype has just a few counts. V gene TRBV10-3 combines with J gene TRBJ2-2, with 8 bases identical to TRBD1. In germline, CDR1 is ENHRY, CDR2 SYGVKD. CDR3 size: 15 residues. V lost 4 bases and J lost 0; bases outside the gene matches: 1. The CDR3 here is CAISGDRTNTGELFF. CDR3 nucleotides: TGTGCCATCAGTGGGGACAGGACGAACACCGGGGAGCTGTTTTTT.

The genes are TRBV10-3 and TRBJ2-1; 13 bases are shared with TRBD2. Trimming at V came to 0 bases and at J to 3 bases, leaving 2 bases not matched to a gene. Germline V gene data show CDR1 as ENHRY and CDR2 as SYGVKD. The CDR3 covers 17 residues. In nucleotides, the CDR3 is TGTGCCATCAGTGAGTCAGGACTAGCGGGGGACTACAATGAGCAGTTCTTC. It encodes CAISESGLAGDYNEQFF.

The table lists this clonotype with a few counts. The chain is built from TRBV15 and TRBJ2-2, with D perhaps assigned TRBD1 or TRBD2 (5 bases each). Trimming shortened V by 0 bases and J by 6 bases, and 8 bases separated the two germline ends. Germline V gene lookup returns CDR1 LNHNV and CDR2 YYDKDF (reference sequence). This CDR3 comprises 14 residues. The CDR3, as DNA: TGTGCCACCAGCAGAGATCTGGGGGCCGGGGAGCTGTTTTTT. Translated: CATSRDLGAGELFF.

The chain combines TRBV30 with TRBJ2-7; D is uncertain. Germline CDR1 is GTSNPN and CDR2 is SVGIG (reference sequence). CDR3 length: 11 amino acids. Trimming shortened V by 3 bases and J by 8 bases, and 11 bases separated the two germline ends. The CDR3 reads CAWSQPNQQYF. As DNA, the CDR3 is TGTGCCTGGAGCCAGCCGAACCAGCAGTACTTC.

CDR3 region: CASSFSRTGTGLHEQYF. CDR3 bases: TGCGCCAGCAGCTTTTCGCGCACCGGGACAGGGCTCCACGAGCAGTACTTC. The chain is built from TRBV5-1 and TRBJ2-7; 9 bases match TRBD1. J lost 5 bases, V lost 2 bases, and 14 bases had no gene match. Germline V gene data show CDR1 as SGHRS and CDR2 as YFSETQ. The CDR3 extends over 17 amino acids.

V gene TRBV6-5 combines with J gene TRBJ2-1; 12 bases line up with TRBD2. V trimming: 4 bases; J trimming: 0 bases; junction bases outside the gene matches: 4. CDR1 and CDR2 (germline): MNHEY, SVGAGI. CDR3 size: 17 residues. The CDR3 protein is CASSWGTSGPSYNEQFF. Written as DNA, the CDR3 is TGTGCCAGCAGTTGGGGGACTAGCGGGCCCTCCTACAATGAGCAGTTCTTC.

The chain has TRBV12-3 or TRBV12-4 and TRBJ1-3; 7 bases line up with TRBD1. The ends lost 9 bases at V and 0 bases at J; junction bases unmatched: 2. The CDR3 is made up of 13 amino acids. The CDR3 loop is CASRQGSGNTIYF. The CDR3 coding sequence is TGTGCCAGTAGACAGGGCTCTGGAAACACCATATATTTT.

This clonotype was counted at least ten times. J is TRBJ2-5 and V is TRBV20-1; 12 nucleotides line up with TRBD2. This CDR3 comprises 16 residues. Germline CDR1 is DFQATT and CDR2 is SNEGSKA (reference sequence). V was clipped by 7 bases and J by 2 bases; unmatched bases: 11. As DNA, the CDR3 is TGCAGTGGCAGTCCTCTAGCGGGGGGGAGACAAGAGACCCAGTACTTC. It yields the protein CSGSPLAGGRQETQYF.

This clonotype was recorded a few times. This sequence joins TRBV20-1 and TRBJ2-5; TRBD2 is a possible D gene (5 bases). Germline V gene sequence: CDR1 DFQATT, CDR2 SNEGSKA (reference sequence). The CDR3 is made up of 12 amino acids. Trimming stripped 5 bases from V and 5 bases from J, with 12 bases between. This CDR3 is CSAGISEETQYF. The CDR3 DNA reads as TGCAGTGCTGGTATTAGCGAGGAGACCCAGTACTTC.

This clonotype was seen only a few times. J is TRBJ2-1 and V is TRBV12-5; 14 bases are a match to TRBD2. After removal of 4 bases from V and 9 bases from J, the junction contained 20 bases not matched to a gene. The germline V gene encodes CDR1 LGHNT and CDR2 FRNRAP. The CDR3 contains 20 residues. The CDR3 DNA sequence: TGTGCTAGTGGTTCAACAACCCCCGGGACTAGCGGGGGTATCAGCACTGAGCAGTTCTTC. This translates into CASGSTTPGTSGGISTEQFF.

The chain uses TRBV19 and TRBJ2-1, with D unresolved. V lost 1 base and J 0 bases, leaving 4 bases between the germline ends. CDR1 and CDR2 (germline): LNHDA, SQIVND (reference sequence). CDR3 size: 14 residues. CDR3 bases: TGTGCCAGTAGTATAGCAGCCTCCTACAATGAGCAGTTCTTC. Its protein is CASSIAASYNEQFF.

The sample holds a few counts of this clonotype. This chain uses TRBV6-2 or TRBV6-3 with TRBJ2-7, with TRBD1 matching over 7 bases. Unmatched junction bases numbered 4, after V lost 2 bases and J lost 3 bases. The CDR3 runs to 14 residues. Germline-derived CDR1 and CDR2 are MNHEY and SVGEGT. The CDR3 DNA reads TGTGCCAGCAGTTACGGACAGGTGCTCTACGAGCAGTACTTC. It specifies CASSYGQVLYEQYF.

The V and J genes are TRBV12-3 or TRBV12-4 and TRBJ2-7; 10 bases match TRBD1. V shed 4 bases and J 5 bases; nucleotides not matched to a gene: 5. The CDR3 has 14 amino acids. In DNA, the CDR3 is TGTGCCAGCAGTTATCGACAGGGGGCGAACGAGCAGTACTTC. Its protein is CASSYRQGANEQYF.

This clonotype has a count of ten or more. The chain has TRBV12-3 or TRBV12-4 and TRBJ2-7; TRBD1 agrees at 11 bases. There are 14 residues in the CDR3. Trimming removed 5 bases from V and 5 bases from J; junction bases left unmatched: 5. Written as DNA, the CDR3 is TGTGCCAGCAGTCCCGGACAGGGGGCGGACGAGCAGTACTTC. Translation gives CASSPGQGADEQYF.

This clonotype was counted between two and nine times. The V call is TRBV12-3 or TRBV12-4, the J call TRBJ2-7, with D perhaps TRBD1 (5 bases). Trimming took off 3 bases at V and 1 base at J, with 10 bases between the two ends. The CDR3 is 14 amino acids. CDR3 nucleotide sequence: TGTGCCAGCAGTTTGGGGCAGGTGTCCTACGAGCAGTACTTC. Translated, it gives CASSLGQVSYEQYF.

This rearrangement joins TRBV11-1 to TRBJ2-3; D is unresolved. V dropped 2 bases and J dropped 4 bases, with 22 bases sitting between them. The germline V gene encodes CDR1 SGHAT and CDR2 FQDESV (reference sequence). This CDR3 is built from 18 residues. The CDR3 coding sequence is TGTGCCAGCAGCTTAATGGGTTCTTCAGTTTGGACCGCAGATACGCAGTATTTT. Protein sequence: CASSLMGSSVWTADTQYF. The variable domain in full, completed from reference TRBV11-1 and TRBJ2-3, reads EAEVAQSPRYKITEKSQAVAFWCDPISGHATLYWYRQILGQGPELLVQFQDESVVDDSQLPKDRFSAERLKGVDSTLKIQPAELGDSAMYLCASSLMGSSVWTADTQYFGPGTRLTVL.

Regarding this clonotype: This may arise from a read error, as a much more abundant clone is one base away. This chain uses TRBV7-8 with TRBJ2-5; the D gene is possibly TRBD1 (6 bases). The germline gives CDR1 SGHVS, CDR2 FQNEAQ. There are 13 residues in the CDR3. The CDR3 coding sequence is TGTGTCAGCAGCACAGGGCGTAGGGAGACCCAGTACTTC. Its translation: CVSSTGRRETQYF. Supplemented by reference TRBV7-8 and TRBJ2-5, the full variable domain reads GAGVSQSPRYKVAKRGQDVALRCDPISGHVSLFWYQQALGQGPEFLTYFQNEAQLDKSGLPSDRFFAERPEGSVSTLKIQRTQQEDSAVYLCVSSTGRRETQYFGPGTRLLVL.

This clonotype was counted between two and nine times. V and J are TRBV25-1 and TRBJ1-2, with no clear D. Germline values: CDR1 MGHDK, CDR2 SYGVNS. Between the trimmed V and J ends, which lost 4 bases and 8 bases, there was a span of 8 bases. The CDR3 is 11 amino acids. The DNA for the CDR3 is TGTGCCAGCAGTGTCTTTGAGGGCTACACCTTC. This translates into CASSVFEGYTF.

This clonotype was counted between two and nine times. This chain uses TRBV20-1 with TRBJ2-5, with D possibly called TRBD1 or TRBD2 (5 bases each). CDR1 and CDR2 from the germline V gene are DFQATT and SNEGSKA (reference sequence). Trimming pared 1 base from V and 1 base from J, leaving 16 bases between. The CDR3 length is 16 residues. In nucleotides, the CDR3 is TGCAGTGCTAGAGCCCGGAAGGGGACCCTCCAAGAGACCCAGTACTTC. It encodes CSARARKGTLQETQYF.

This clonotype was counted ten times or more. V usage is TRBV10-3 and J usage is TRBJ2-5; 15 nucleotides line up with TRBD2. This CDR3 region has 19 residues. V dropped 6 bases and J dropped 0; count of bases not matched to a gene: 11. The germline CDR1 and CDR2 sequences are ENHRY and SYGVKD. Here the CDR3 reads CAISARVGTSGGNQETQYF. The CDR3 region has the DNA TGTGCCATCAGCGCTCGTGTCGGGACTAGCGGGGGGAACCAAGAGACCCAGTACTTC.

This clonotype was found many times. For the CDR3, the DNA is TGTGCCAGCAGGCCTAGCGGGGGTAGGGATACGCAGTATTTT. It translates to CASRPSGGRDTQYF. This chain uses TRBV25-1 with TRBJ2-3, with 10 bases fitting TRBD2. Germline CDR1 is MGHDK and CDR2 is SYGVNS. V shed 6 bases, J shed 6 bases, and the junction held 6 bases outside the gene matches. The CDR3 is 14 amino acids.

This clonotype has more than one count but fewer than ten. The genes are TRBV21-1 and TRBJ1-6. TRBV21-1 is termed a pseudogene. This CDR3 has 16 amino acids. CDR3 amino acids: CASSKTRTVGDSPLHF. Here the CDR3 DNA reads TGTGCCAGCAGCAAGACCCGGACGGTAGGGGACTCACCCCTCCACTTT.

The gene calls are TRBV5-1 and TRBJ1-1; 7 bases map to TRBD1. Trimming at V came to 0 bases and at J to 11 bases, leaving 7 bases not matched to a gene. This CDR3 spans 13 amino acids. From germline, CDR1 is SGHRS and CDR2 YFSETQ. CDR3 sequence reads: CASSLDRGEVAFF. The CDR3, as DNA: TGCGCCAGCAGCTTGGACAGGGGCGAGGTTGCTTTCTTT.

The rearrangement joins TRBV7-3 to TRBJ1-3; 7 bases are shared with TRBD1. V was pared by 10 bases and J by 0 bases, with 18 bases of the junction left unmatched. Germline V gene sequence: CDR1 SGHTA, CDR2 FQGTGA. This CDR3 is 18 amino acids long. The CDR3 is CAICLGGGADTSGNTIYF. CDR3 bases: TGTGCCATCTGTTTAGGGGGCGGAGCAGACACCTCTGGAAACACCATATATTTT.